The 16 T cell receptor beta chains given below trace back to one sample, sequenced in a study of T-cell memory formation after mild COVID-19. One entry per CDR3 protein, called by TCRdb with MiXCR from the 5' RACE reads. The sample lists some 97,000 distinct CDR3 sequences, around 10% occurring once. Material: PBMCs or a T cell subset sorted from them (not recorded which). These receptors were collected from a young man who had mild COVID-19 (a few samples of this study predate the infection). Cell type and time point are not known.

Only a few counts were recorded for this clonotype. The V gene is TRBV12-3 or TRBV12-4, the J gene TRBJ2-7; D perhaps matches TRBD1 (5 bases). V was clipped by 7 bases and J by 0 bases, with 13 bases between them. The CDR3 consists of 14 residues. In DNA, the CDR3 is TGTGCCAGCACCATTGACAGAAGCTCCTACGAGCAGTACTTC. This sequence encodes CASTIDRSSYEQYF.

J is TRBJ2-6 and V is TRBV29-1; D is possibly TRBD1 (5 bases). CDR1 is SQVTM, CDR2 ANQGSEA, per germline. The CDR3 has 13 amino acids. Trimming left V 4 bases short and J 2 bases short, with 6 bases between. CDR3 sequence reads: CSVVRAGANVLTF. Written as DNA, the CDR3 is TGCAGCGTTGTCAGGGCTGGGGCCAACGTCCTGACTTTC. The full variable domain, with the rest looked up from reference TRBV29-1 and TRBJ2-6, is SAVISQKPSRDICQRGTSLTIQCQVDSQVTMMFWYRQQPGQSLTLIATANQGSEATYESGFVIDKFPISRPNLTFSTLTVSNMSPEDSSIYLCSVVRAGANVLTFGAGSRLTVL.

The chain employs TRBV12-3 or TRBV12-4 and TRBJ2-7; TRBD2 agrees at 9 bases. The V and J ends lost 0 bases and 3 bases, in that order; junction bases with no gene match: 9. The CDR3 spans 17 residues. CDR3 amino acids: CASSLASGGNEVYEQYF. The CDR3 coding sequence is TGTGCCAGCAGTTTAGCTAGCGGGGGTAACGAAGTCTACGAGCAGTACTTC.

The DNA of the CDR3 is TGTGCCAGCGGCAGATCACCCCTCCACTTT. Residues: CASGRSPLHF. V usage is TRBV6-2 or TRBV6-3 and J usage is TRBJ1-6; no clear D gene. Germline V gene lookup returns CDR1 MNHEY and CDR2 SVGEGT. The V and J ends lost 8 bases and 10 bases respectively, with 6 bases between them. CDR3 length: 10 amino acids.

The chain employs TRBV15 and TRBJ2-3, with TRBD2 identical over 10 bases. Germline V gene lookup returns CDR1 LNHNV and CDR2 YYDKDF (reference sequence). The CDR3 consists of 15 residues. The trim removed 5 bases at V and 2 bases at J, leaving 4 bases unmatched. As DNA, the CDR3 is TGTGCCACCAGCCAAACTAGCGGGGACACAGATACGCAGTATTTT. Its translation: CATSQTSGDTDTQYF.

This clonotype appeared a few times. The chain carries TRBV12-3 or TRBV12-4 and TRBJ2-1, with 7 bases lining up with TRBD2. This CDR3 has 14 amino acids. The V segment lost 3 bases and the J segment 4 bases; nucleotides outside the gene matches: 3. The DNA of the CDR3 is TGTGCCAGCAGTTTGGGGCGGGGGTACAATGAGCAGTTCTTC. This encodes CASSLGRGYNEQFF.

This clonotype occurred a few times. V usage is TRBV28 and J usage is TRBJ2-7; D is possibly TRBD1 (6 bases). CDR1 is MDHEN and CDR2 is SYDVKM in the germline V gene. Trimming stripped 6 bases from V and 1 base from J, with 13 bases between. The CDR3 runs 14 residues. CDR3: CASSSDRFSYEQYV. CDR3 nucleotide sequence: TGTGCCAGCAGCTCCGACAGGTTTTCCTACGAGCAGTACGTC.

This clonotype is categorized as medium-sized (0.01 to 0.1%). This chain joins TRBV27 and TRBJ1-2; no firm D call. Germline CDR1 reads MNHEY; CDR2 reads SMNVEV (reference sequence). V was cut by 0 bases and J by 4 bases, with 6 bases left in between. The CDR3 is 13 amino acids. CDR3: CASSLSDGYGYTF. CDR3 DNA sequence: TGTGCCAGCAGTTTATCTGACGGCTATGGCTACACCTTC.

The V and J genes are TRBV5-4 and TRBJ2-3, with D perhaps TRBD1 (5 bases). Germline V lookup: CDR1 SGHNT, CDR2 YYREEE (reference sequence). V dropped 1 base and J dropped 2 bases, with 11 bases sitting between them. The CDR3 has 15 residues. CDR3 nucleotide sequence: TGTGCCAGCAGCTTGTGGGCAGGGATCACAGATACGCAGTATTTT. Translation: CASSLWAGITDTQYF. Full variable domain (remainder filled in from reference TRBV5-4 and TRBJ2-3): ETGVTQSPTHLIKTRGQQVTLRCSSQSGHNTVSWYQQALGQGPQFIFQYYREEENGRGNFPPRFSGLQFPNYSSELNVNALELDDSALYLCASSLWAGITDTQYFGPGTRLTVL.

In DNA, the CDR3 is TGTGCCAGCAGTACCCATAGCTCCTATAATTCACCCCTCCACTTT. Its translation: CASSTHSSYNSPLHF. The V call is TRBV27, the J call TRBJ1-6; D not resolved. The V end was cut by 5 bases, the J end by 0 bases, with 8 bases between. Germline CDR1 MNHEY, CDR2 SMNVEV (reference sequence). This CDR3 region has 15 residues.

CDR3 sequence: CASSLGLYEPQHF. CDR3 DNA: TGTGCCAGCAGTCTGGGACTGTATGAGCCCCAGCATTTT. The V gene is TRBV7-8, the J gene TRBJ1-5; the D gene is possibly TRBD1 (5 bases). This CDR3 comprises 13 residues. CDR1 and CDR2 (germline): SGHVS, FQNEAQ. Between the trimmed V and J ends, which lost 6 bases and 8 bases, there was a span of 14 bases.

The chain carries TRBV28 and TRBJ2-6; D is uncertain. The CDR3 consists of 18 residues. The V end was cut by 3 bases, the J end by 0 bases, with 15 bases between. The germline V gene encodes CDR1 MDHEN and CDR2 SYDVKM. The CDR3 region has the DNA TGTGCCAGCAGTTTTGAAGGCGGCCTGAGCTCTGGGGCCAACGTCCTGACTTTC. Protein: CASSFEGGLSSGANVLTF.

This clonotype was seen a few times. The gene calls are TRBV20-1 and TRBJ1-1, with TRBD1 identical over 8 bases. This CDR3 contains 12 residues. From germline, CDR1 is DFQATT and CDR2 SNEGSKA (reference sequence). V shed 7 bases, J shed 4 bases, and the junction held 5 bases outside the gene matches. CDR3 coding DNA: TGCAGTGTTGGACAGGGAGTCACTGAAGCTTTCTTT. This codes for CSVGQGVTEAFF.

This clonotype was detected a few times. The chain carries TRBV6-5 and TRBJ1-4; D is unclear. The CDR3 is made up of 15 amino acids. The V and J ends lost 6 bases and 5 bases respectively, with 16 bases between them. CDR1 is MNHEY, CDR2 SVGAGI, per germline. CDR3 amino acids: CASSPPGYQNEKLFF. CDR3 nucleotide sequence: TGTGCCAGCAGCCCACCCGGGTACCAGAATGAAAAACTGTTTTTT.

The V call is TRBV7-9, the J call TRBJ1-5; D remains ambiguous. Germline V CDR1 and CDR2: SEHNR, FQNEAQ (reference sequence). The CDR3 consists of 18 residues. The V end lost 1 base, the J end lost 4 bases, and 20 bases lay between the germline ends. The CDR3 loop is CASSLVSAGGLWNQPQHF. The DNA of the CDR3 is TGTGCCAGCAGCTTAGTATCGGCGGGTGGGTTATGGAATCAGCCCCAGCATTTT.

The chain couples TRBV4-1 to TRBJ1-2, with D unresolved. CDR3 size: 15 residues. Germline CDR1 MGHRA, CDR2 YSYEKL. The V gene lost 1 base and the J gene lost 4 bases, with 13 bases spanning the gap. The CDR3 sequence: CASSQGEGKAYGYTF. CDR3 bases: TGCGCCAGCAGCCAAGGCGAAGGGAAAGCCTATGGCTACACCTTC.